This record looks at one T cell receptor (beta chain) sequence and its context. These data are taken from a study of blood T cell repertoires in COVID-19. On the study more broadly: The United States, Italy and Spain supplied acute and convalescent COVID-19 samples. PBMCs, B-cell-depleted T cells, or T cells provided the cDNA or gDNA that made up the material.

Original analysis: Estimates of nucleated cell counts were drawn from the amplification of reference gene primers. Here immunoSEQ multiplex PCR was the method, and the copy in TCRdb shows in-frame clones only, minus some. The DNA was the basis for D and trimming; V, J and clone size are from that table. The repertoire holds some 150,000 clones, with roughly 74% as singletons. The ends were cut back, 5 bases at V and 0 bases at J, with 19 bases in the middle. This CDR3 spans 17 amino acids. The germline CDR1 and CDR2 sequences are LNHDA and SQIVND (reference sequence). Sample: peripheral blood. The gene calls are TRBV19 and TRBJ1-2; D gene ambiguous. The origin of this receptor is a woman older than 75 with acute or convalescent COVID-19. The CDR3 coding sequence is TGTGCCAGTAGTGACTACAGTGAGGAACCTCCTAACTATGGCTACACCTTC. Translated, it gives CASSDYSEEPPNYGYTF.